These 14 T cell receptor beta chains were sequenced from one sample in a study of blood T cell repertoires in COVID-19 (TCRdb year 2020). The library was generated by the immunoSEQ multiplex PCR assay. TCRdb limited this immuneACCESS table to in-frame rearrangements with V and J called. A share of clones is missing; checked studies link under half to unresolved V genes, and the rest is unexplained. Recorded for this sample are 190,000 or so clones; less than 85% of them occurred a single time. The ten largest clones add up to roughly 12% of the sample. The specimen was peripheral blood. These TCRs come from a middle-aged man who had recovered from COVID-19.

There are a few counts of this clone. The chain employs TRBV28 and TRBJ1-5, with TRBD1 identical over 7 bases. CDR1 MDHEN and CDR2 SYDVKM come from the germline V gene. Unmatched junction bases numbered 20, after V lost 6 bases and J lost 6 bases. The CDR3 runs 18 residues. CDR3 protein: CASSPFLWDSVAGQPQHF. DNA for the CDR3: TGTGCCAGCAGCCCCTTCTTATGGGACAGCGTAGCCGGTCAGCCCCAGCATTTT.

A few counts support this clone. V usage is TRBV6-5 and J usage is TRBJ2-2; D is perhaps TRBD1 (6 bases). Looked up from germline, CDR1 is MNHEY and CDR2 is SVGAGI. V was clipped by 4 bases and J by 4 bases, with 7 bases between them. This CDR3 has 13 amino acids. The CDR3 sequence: CASSSGVTGELFF. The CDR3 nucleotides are TGTGCCAGCAGTTCAGGGGTCACCGGGGAGCTGTTTTTT.

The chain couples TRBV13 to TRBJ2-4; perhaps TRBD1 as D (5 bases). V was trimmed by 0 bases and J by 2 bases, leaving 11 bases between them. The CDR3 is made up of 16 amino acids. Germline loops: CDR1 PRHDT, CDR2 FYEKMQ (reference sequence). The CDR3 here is CASSLGGAGPKNIQYF. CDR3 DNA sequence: TGTGCCAGCAGCTTAGGAGGGGCAGGTCCCAAAAACATTCAGTACTTC.

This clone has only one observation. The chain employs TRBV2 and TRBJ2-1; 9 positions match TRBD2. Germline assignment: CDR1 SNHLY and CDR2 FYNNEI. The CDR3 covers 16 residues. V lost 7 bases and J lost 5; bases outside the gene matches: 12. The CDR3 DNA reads TGTGCCAGCATGTCTGTTCGGCTAGCGGGAAACAATGAGCAGTTCTTC. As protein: CASMSVRLAGNNEQFF.

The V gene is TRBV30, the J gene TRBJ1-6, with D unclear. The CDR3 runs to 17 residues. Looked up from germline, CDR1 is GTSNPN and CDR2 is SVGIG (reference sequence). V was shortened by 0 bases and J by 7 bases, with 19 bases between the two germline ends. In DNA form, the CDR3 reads TGTGCCTGGAGTGTACGAGGGAGACCGAATGGGAATTCACCCCTCCACTTT. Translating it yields CAWSVRGRPNGNSPLHF.

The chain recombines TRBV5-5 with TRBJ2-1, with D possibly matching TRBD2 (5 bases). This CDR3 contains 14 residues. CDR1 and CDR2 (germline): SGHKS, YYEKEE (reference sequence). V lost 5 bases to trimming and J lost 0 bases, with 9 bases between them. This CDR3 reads CASSPGISYNEQFF. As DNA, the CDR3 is TGTGCCAGCAGTCCCGGGATCTCCTACAATGAGCAGTTCTTC.

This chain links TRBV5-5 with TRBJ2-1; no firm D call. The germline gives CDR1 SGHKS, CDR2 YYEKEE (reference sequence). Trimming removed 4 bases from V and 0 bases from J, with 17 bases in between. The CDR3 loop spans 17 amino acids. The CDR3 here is CASSPRTEESSYNEQFF. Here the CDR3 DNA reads TGTGCCAGCAGCCCCAGAACCGAAGAAAGCTCCTACAATGAGCAGTTCTTC.

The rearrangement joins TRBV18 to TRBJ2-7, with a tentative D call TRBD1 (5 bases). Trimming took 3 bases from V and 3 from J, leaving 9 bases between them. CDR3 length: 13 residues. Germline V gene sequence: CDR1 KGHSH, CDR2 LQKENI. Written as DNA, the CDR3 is TGTGCCAGCTCACCCCAGGGTAGCTACGAGCAGTACTTC. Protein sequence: CASSPQGSYEQYF.

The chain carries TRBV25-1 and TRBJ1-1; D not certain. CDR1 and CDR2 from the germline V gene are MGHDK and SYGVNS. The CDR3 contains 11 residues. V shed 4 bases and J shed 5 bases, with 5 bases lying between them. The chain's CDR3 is CASSGRTEAFF. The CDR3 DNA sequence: TGTGCCAGCAGTGGTCGGACTGAAGCTTTCTTT.

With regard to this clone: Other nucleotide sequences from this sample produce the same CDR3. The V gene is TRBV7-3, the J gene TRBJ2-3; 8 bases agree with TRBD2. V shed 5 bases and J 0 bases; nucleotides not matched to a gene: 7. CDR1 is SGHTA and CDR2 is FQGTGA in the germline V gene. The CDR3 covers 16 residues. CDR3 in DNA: TGTGCCAGCAGCATTACTAGCGGCTCGAGCACAGATACGCAGTATTTT. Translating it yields CASSITSGSSTDTQYF.

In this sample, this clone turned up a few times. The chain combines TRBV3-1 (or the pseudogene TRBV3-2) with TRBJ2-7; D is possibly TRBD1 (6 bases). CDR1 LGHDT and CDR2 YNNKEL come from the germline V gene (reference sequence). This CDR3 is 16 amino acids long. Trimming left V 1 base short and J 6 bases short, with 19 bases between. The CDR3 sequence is CASSQAGHLTTGEQYF. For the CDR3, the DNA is TGTGCCAGCAGCCAAGCGGGACACCTAACTACTGGCGAGCAGTACTTC.

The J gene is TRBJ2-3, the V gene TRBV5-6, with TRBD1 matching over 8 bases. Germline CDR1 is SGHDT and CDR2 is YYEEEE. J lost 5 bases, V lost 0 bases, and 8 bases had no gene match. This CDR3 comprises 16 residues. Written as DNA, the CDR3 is TGTGCCAGCAGCTTGGTAGGACAGGGACGGGGAGATACGCAGTATTTT. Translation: CASSLVGQGRGDTQYF.

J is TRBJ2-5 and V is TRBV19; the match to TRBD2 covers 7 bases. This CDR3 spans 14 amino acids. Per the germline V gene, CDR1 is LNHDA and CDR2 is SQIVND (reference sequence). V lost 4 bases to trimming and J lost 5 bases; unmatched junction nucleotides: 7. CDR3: CASSNSRGSETQYF. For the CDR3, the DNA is TGTGCCAGTAGTAATTCCCGCGGGAGTGAGACCCAGTACTTC.

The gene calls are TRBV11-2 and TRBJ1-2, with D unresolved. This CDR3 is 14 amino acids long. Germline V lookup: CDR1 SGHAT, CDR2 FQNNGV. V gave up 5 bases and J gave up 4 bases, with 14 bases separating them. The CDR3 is CASSPRTRGYGYTF. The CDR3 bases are TGTGCCAGCAGCCCGAGAACTCGGGGCTATGGCTACACCTTC.